This T cell receptor beta chain was identified during a study of blood T cell repertoires in COVID-19. Study information: Samples of COVID-19 (acute and convalescent) were obtained from the United States, Italy and Spain. T cells, B-cell-depleted T cells, or PBMCs supplied cDNA or gDNA.

This CDR3 contains 15 residues. J lost 5 bases, V lost 0 bases, and 4 bases had no gene match. Germline V lookup: CDR1 MGHRA, CDR2 YSYEKL. As processed by the authors: Amplification with reference gene primers provided the estimates of nucleated cell counts. Sequencing used immunoSEQ multiplex PCR; TCRdb keeps in-frame clones, though not all of them. V, J and clone size are taken as reported in that table, and D and trimming were inferred from the DNA itself. The data show around 310,000 clones, 88% seen once. The rearrangement joins TRBV4-1 to TRBJ2-5; TRBD2 aligns across 9 bases. This clonotype was sampled from a woman in her forties or fifties with active or convalescent COVID-19. Material for sequencing was peripheral blood. The CDR3 bases are TGCGCCAGCAGCCAAGAGGGGACTAGCTCGGAGACCCAGTACTTC. Translated: CASSQEGTSSETQYF.